A selection of T cell receptor beta chains follows, all from one sample in a study of cytomegalovirus exposure and HLA in healthy donors. Measured with immunoSEQ multiplex PCR; TCRdb has only the in-frame clones, and not every one. The sample carries about 130,000 clones, roughly 88% recorded once. The sample comprised PBMCs. Receptor source: a man in his fifties in good health and CMV-seronegative. Each CDR3 is given with its conserved first and last residue. The D gene is left open where the match is weak.

V gene	J gene	D gene	CDR3 protein	CDR3 DNA
TRBV23-1	TRBJ2-7	TRBD1	CASSLEGTGARGFHEQYF	TGCGCCAGCAGCCTTGAAGGGACAGGGGCGAGAGGGTTCCACGAGCAGTACTTC
TRBV7-3	TRBJ2-1	TRBD2	CASSSLAGGYNEQFF	TGTGCCAGCAGCTCACTAGCGGGGGGCTACAATGAGCAGTTCTTC
TRBV19	TRBJ2-1	TRBD1	CASSILGGGYNEQFF	TGTGCCAGTAGTATATTAGGGGGCGGGTACAATGAGCAGTTCTTC
TRBV5-1	TRBJ2-2	NA	CASSLGTMEAGELFF	TGCGCCAGCAGCTTGGGAACGATGGAGGCCGGGGAGCTGTTTTTT
TRBV13	TRBJ1-6	NA	CASSDTAVDNSPLHF	TGTGCCAGCAGCGACACAGCGGTAGATAATTCACCCCTCCACTTT
TRBV5-6	TRBJ2-3	NA	CASSSLNRDTQYF	TGTGCCAGCAGCTCCCTTAACAGGGATACGCAGTATTTT
TRBV18	TRBJ1-6	NA	CASSPDPGGRNSPLHF	TGTGCCAGCTCACCCGATCCGGGGGGTAGGAATTCACCCCTCCACTTT
TRBV2	TRBJ1-4	NA	CATMGTYREKLFF	TGTGCCACCATGGGGACTTATAGGGAAAAACTGTTTTTT
TRBV25-1	TRBJ1-1	TRBD1	CASSAGTVPSTEAFF	TGTGCCAGCAGTGCCGGGACAGTTCCATCCACTGAAGCTTTCTTT
TRBV15	TRBJ1-1	NA	CATSRDRDPGRTEAFF	TGTGCCACCAGCAGAGATCGGGACCCCGGGAGGACTGAAGCTTTCTTT